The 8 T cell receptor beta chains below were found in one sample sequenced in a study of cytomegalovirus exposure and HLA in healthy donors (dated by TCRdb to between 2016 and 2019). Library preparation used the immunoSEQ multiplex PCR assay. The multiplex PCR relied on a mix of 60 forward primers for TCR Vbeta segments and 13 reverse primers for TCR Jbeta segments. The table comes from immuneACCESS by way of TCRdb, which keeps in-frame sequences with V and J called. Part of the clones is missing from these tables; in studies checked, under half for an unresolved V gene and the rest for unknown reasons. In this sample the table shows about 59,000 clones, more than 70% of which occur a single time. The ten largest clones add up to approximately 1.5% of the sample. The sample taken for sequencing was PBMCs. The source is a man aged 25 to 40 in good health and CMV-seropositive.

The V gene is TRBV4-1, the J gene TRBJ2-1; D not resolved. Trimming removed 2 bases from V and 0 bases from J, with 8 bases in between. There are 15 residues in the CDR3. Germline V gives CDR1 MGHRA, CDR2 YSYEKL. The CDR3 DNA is TGCGCCAGCAGCCAAAGTCCGAGCTCCTACAATGAGCAGTTCTTC. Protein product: CASSQSPSSYNEQFF.

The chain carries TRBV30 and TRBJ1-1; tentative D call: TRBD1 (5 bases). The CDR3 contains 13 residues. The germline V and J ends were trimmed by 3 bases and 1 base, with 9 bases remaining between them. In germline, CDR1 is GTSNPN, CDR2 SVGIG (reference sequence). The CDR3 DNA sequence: TGTGCCTGGAGCCTCGACAGGAACACTGAAGCTTTCTTT. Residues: CAWSLDRNTEAFF.

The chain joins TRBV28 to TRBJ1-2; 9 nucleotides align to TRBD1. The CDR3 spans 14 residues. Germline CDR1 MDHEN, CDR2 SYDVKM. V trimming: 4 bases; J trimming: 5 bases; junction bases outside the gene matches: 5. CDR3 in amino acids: CASSSNRGRYGYTF. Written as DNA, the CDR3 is TGTGCCAGCAGTTCGAACAGGGGGCGTTATGGCTACACCTTC.

CDR3 amino acids: CASSSLYYEQYF. CDR3 nucleotides: TGTGCCAGCAGTTCACTTTATTACGAGCAGTACTTC. The chain is built from TRBV7-2 and TRBJ2-7, with no clear D. The V and J ends lost 6 bases and 4 bases respectively, with 10 bases between them. The length of the CDR3 is 12 residues. Germline V gene data show CDR1 as SGHTA and CDR2 as FQGNSA.

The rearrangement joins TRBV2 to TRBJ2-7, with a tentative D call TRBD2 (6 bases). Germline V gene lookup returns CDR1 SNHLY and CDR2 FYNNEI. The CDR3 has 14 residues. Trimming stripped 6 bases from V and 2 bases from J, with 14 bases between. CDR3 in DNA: TGTGCCAGCAGCGCGGAGCGGGCGGCCTACGAGCAGTACTTC. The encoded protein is CASSAERAAYEQYF. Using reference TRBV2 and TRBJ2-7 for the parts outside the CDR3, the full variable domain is EPEVTQTPSHQVTQMGQEVILRCVPISNHLYFYWYRQILGQKVEFLVSFYNNEISEKSEIFDDQFSVERPDGSNFTLKIRSTKLEDSAMYFCASSAERAAYEQYFGPGTRLTVT.

The CDR3 nucleotides are TGTGCCTGGAGTGTACCTAGGAGACAGGGGGCGTATGGCTACACCTTC. Protein sequence: CAWSVPRRQGAYGYTF. The chain carries TRBV30 and TRBJ1-2, with 10 bases fitting TRBD1. Germline V gene lookup returns CDR1 GTSNPN and CDR2 SVGIG (reference sequence). Germline trimming cut 0 bases from V and 5 bases from J; bases unmatched to any gene: 9. This CDR3 is 16 amino acids long.

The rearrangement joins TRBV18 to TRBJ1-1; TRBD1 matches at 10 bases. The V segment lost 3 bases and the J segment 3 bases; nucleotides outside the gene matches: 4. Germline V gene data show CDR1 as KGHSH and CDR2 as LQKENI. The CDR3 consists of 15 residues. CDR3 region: CASSPRQGADTEAFF. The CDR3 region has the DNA TGTGCCAGCTCACCTCGACAGGGGGCGGACACTGAAGCTTTCTTT.

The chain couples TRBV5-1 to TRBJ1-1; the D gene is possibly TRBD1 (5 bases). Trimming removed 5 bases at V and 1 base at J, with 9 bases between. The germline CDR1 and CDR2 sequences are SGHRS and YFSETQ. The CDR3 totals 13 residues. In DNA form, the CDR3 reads TGCGCCAGCAGAGTGGACACGAACACTGAAGCTTTCTTT. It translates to CASRVDTNTEAFF.